This T cell receptor (beta chain) was identified during a study of T cell repertoires in cytomegalovirus infection. General observations from the study: Ex vivo, HLA-C-restricted CMV-specific TCR beta clonotypes prevailed over the rest of the response.

The germline V gene encodes CDR1 KGHSH and CDR2 LQKENI. Germline trimming cut 4 bases from V and 5 bases from J; bases unmatched to any gene: 9. The CDR3 is 15 amino acids. TCRdb re-called the reads with MiXCR, one entry per CDR3 protein. The sample has more than 250,000 distinct CDR3 sequences, around 25% seen once. Turning to this clonotype: The antigen is undetermined.

V usage is TRBV18 and J usage is TRBJ2-7; TRBD1 aligns across 9 bases. This TCR was sampled from a human donor in good health (CMV status not recorded). Some clones in this sample may be carry-over from other donors' samples. Sequenced here: cultured PBMCs, sampled from culture after CMV antigen stimulation. The CDR3 region is CASSRWTGDMNEQYF. The CDR3 DNA follows: TGTGCCAGCTCACGATGGACAGGGGATATGAACGAGCAGTACTTC.